This T cell receptor (beta chain) emerged from a study of CD4+ T cells in melanoma. Study observations and caveats: Diverse differentiation states were reported for melanoma neoantigen-specific CD4+ T cells. A reported correlation linked neoantigen-specific CD4+ T cells to CD8+, macrophage and B cell function.

The CDR3 runs 16 residues. Trimming took 0 bases from V and 9 from J; bases not matched to a gene: 8. Germline values: CDR1 MNHNY, CDR2 SVGAGI (reference sequence). Produced via immunoSEQ multiplex PCR; TCRdb's table is partial and in-frame only. The table includes about 140,000 clones, 85% to 95% detected once. A word on this clone: As yet, its antigen is unknown.

The clonotype was recovered from a human donor with melanoma. This rearrangement joins TRBV6-6 to TRBJ1-6, with 7 positions matching TRBD1. The CDR3 here is CASSYSGDRAGSPLHF. The DNA of the CDR3 is TGTGCCAGCAGTTACTCGGGTGACAGGGCCGGTTCACCCCTCCACTTT.